Listed here are 13 T cell receptor delta chains from one sample, sequenced in a study of gamma-delta T cells after stem cell transplantation (TCRdb year 2016). Library preparation employed RT-PCR. TCRdb names Illumina MiSeq as the instrument used. TCRdb processed the public reads again with the CATT caller, after which rows with matching DNA were combined. This sample gives under 2,000 delta-chain clones in total; under 6% of them show up just once. Jointly, the top ten make up approximately 52% of the sample. The sample was gamma-delta T cells. The receptors shown here come from a human donor. It is not recorded whose cells these are; they may come from a transplant donor.

Notes on this clone: This may arise from a read error, as a much more abundant clone is one base away. This sample also contains other DNA sequences that code for the same CDR3. V is TRDV2 and J is TRDJ1, with unresolved D. The CDR3 has 15 residues. Germline V CDR1 and CDR2: GEAIGNYY, EKD. DNA for the CDR3: TGTGCCTGTGACTCTCTGGTATTGCCCACCGATAAGCTCATCTTT. Protein sequence: CACDSLVLPTDKLIF.

By proportion, this clone is medium-sized. Other DNA sequences from this sample encode an identical CDR3 as well. This chain joins TRDV2 and TRDJ1, with 11 bases matching TRDD3. Germline CDR1 GEAIGNYY, CDR2 EKD. The CDR3 is made up of 24 amino acids. Trimming removed 1 base from V and 0 bases from J; junction bases left unmatched: 27. In DNA form, the CDR3 reads TGTGCCTGTGACACAATTCAGGAAGGTCGGCTGGGGGATACCTTCCCCTTGTACACCGATAAACTCATCTTT. Amino acids: CACDTIQEGRLGDTFPLYTDKLIF.

Turning to this clone: For this DNA, TCRdb reports the protein of a much larger clone, which diverges at residue 8, most likely from a read error; the protein presented here is translated directly from the DNA. This chain joins TRDV2 and TRDJ1, with D possibly being TRDD3 (5 bases). This CDR3 comprises 17 residues. Germline V CDR1 and CDR2: GEAIGNYY, EKD. Trimming cost V 1 base and J 0 bases, with 17 bases left between them. The CDR3 is CACDTVGEYADTDKLIF. DNA for the CDR3: TGTGCCTGTGACACTGTCGGGGAATACGCGGACACCGATAAACTCATCTTT.

Remarks on this clone: The TCRdb protein comes from a much larger clone and disagrees with this DNA's translation at residue 12, likely due to a read error; the protein given here is derived from the DNA. The rearrangement uses TRDV2 and TRDJ4; the match to TRDD3 covers 12 bases. This CDR3 has 18 amino acids. Trimming removed 3 bases from V and 1 base from J; junction bases left unmatched: 14. Germline V gene data show CDR1 as GEAIGNYY and CDR2 as EKD. This chain's CDR3 is CACDSVLGDTQVLRPLIF. The CDR3 DNA reads as TGTGCCTGTGACTCAGTACTGGGGGATACCCAGGTCCTCAGACCCCTGATCTTT.

A word on this clone: A far bigger clonotype differs at one base, so this is likely a read error. Distinct nucleotide sequences in the sample also encode this CDR3. The rearrangement links TRDV2 to TRDJ1; 13 bases are a match to TRDD3. The ends lost 0 bases at V and 7 bases at J; junction bases unmatched: 13. The CDR3 length is 18 residues. Per the germline V gene, CDR1 is GEAIGNYY and CDR2 is EKD. The CDR3 loop is CACDTMLLGDTSNRKLIF. DNA for the CDR3: TGTGCCTGTGACACCATGCTACTGGGGGATACGAGTAACCGTAAACTCATCTTT.

This clone was recorded a few times. V gene TRDV2 combines with J gene TRDJ1; the D is unclear. Germline V CDR1 and CDR2: GEAIGNYY, EKD. There are 15 residues in the CDR3. Deletions cut 4 bases from V and 0 bases from J, with 14 bases between. The CDR3 reads CACDPLGPYTDKLIF. CDR3 in DNA: TGTGCCTGTGATCCTCTTGGACCCTACACCGATAAACTCATCTTT.

This clone occurred a few times. The CDR3 loop is CACDLLPKSMGDTGSDKLIF. CDR3 sequence (DNA): TGTGCCTGTGACCTCCTTCCTAAGTCAATGGGGGATACAGGTTCCGATAAACTCATCTTT. The rearrangement uses TRDV2 and TRDJ1; 10 bases match TRDD3. V gave up 3 bases and J gave up 3 bases; unmatched junction bases: 21. There are 20 residues in the CDR3. Germline values: CDR1 GEAIGNYY, CDR2 EKD.

With respect to this clone: For this DNA, TCRdb reports the protein of a much larger clone, which diverges at residue 9, most likely from a read error; the protein presented here is translated directly from the DNA. The rearrangement links TRDV2 to TRDJ1, with D tentatively TRDD2 or TRDD3 (5 bases each). The CDR3 has 17 residues. Per germline, CDR1 GEAIGNYY and CDR2 EKD. The V gene lost 2 bases and the J gene lost 0 bases, with 18 bases spanning the gap. This CDR3 reads CACDILSTPGDTDKLIF. CDR3 sequence (DNA): TGTGCCTGTGACATCCTATCTACGCCGGGGGACACCGATAAACTCATCTTT.

This clone has only a few counts. No V gene call is available, although the J gene is TRDJ3; the DNA was not used to check the table's D call, TRDD3. The CDR3 extends over 20 amino acids. CDR3 loop: CACDPILGDTPSWDTRPMFF. CDR3 DNA: TGTGCCTGTGACCCAATACTGGGGGATACGCCCTCCTGGGACACCCGCCCGATGTTTTTC.

By proportion, this clone is medium-sized. The sample has other DNA sequences that encode this CDR3 too. The V call is TRDV2, the J call TRDJ2, with 12 positions matching TRDD3. Per germline, CDR1 GEAIGNYY and CDR2 EKD. Germline trimming cut 0 bases from V and 8 bases from J; bases unmatched to any gene: 15. The CDR3 contains 19 residues. CDR3 in amino acids: CACDTVGVPLLGDTAQLFF. DNA of the CDR3: TGTGCCTGTGACACCGTAGGAGTCCCATTACTGGGGGATACCGCACAACTCTTCTTT.

The sample holds a few counts of this clone. Translating this DNA gives a protein that differs at residue 14 from the TCRdb one, which belongs to a much larger clone; a read error is likely, and the protein shown is this translation. The chain uses TRDV2 and TRDJ1; the match to TRDD3 covers 12 bases. V lost 0 bases and J lost 1; bases outside the gene matches: 14. The germline V gene has CDR1 GEAIGNYY and CDR2 EKD. CDR3 length: 20 amino acids. The CDR3 loop is CACDTLTGGYLQECTDKLIF. CDR3 nucleotide sequence: TGTGCCTGTGACACCCTTACTGGGGGATACCTCCAGGAGTGCACCGATAAACTCATCTTT.

By share, this clone counts as hyperexpanded (1% or more). This sample also contains other DNA sequences that code for the same CDR3. This chain joins TRDV2 and TRDJ1, with 13 bases lining up with TRDD3. Germline V CDR1 and CDR2: GEAIGNYY, EKD. The CDR3 has 16 residues. V lost 3 bases and J lost 2; bases outside the gene matches: 5. The DNA for the CDR3 is TGTGCCTGTGACTTACTGGGGGATACGGAGACCGATAAACTCATCTTT. Its translation is CACDLLGDTETDKLIF.

This clone was seen only a few times. One end of the junction fails to match germline, which may point to a read error. DNA of the CDR3: TGTGCTATTGGAGAAATAGTTTATTGGACCTCCGTGGGTATTCGGTACACCGATAAACTCATCTTT. Protein sequence: CAIGEIVYWTSVGIRYTDKLIF. The J gene is TRDJ1, the V gene TRDV1, with 8 bases fitting TRDD1. CDR3 length equals 22 residues. CDR1 and CDR2 (germline): TSWWSYY, QGS.